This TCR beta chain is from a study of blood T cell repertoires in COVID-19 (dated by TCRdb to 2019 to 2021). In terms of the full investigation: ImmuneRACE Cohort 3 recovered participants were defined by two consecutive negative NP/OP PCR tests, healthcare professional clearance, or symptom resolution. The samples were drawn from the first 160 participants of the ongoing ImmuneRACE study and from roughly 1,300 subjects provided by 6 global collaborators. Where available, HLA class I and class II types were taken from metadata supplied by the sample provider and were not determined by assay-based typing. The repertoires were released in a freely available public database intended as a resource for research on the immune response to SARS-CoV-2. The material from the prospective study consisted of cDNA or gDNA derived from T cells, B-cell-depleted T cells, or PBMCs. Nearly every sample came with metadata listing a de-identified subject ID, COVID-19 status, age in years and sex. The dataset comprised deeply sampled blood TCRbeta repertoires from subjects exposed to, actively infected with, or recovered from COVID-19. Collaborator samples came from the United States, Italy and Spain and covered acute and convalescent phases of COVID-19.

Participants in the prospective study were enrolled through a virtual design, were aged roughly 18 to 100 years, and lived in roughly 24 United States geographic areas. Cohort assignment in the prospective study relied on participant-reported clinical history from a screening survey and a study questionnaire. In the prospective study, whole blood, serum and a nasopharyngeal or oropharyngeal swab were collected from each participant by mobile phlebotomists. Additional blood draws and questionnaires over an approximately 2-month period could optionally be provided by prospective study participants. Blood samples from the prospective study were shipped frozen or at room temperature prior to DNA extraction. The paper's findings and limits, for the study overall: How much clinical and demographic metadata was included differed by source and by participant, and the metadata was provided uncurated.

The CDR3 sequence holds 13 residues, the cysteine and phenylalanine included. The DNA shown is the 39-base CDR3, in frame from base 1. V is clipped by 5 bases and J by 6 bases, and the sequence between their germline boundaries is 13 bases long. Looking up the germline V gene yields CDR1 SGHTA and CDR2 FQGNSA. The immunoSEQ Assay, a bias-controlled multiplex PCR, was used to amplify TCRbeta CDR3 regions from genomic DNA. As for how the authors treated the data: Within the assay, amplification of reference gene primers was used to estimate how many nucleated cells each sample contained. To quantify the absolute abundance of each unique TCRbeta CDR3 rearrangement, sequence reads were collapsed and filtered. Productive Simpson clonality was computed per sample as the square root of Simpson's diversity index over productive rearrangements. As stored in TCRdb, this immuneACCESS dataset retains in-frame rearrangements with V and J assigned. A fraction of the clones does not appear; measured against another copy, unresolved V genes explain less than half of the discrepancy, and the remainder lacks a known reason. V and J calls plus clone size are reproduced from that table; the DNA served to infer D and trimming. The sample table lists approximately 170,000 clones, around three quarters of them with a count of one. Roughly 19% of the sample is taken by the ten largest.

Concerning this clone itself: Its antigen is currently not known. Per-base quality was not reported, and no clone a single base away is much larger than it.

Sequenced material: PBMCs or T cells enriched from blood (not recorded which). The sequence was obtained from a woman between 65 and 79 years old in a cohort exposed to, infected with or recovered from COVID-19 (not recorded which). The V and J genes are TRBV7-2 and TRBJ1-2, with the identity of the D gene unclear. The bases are TGTGCCAGCAGCGCTGGGAGGGCGAATGGCTACACCTTC. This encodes CASSAGRANGYTF.